This T cell receptor (beta chain) was sequenced for a study of monozygotic twins with inflammatory bowel disease. As to this clonotype: Its specificity is not known.

Germline V lookup: CDR1 MDHEN, CDR2 SYDVKM. CDR3 size: 15 residues. Per-sample cDNA came from eight separate reactions. The study subjected TCRalpha and TCRbeta cDNA to two nested PCRs of approximately 16 and 10 cycles. Reprocessing the 5' RACE reads, TCRdb reports a single entry for every CDR3 protein and omits DNA. The sample data list over 150,000 distinct CDR3 sequences. Notes on the study in general: Clonotype sharing was lower in IBD patients than healthy twins, most markedly with disease activity. Using the inverse Simpson index, IBD patients had lower TCRbeta diversity than healthy co-twins.

The chain combines TRBV28 with TRBJ2-1; TCRdb returns TRBD2, unconfirmable since there is no DNA. This receptor was taken from a human donor with ulcerative colitis or Crohn's disease, or a healthy co-twin of an affected twin (not recorded which). The sample comprised blood. The CDR3 protein is CASSFFRGRMDEQFF. Filled out from reference TRBV28 and TRBJ2-1, the complete variable domain reads DVKVTQSSRYLVKRTGEKVFLECVQDMDHENMFWYRQDPGLGLRLIYFSYDVKMKEKGDIPEGYSVSREKKERFSLILESASTNQTSMYLCASSFFRGRMDEQFFGPGTRLTVL.